These 18 T cell receptor beta chains originate from one sample sequenced in a study of cytomegalovirus exposure and HLA in healthy donors. The PCR ran on 60 Vbeta and 13 Jbeta primers. Assay: immunoSEQ multiplex PCR; the TCRdb copy retains only in-frame clones and omits some. The sample lists under 150,000 clones, around 77% seen once, with less than 6% in the top ten. The sample taken for sequencing was PBMCs. Receptor source: a woman aged 30 to 39 in good health and CMV-seropositive.

This chain joins TRBV15 and TRBJ2-5; 16 nucleotides match TRBD2. Germline V gene data show CDR1 as LNHNV and CDR2 as YYDKDF (reference sequence). V trimming: 1 base; J trimming: 2 bases; junction bases outside the gene matches: 4. The CDR3 runs 18 residues. DNA for the CDR3: TGTGCCACCAGCAGAGTGGGACTAGCGGGGGGGAAACAAGAGACCCAGTACTTC. Amino acids: CATSRVGLAGGKQETQYF.

DNA of the CDR3: TGTGCCAGTAGTACCCGGACAGGGTATAGCAATCAGCCCCAGCATTTT. Protein sequence: CASSTRTGYSNQPQHF. This chain links TRBV19 with TRBJ1-5, with 8 bases fitting TRBD1. The CDR3 length is 16 residues. V was pared by 4 bases and J by 0 bases, with 5 bases of the junction left unmatched. Germline V gene data show CDR1 as LNHDA and CDR2 as SQIVND (reference sequence).

V usage is TRBV27 and J usage is TRBJ2-1, with 13 bases fitting TRBD2. The length of the CDR3 is 15 residues. Per the germline V gene, CDR1 is MNHEY and CDR2 is SMNVEV (reference sequence). Germline trimming cut 6 bases from V and 7 bases from J; bases unmatched to any gene: 6. CDR3 coding DNA: TGTGCCAGCAGCAAAGGGACTAGCGGGGAAAATGAGCAGTTCTTC. Translating it yields CASSKGTSGENEQFF.

This clone was seen only a few times. Sequence at one end of the junction differs from germline and may be a read error. The V gene is TRBV7-9, the J gene TRBJ2-7, with a tentative D call TRBD2 (6 bases). Germline assignment: CDR1 SEHNR and CDR2 FQNEAQ (reference sequence). This CDR3 is built from 15 residues. In DNA form, the CDR3 reads TGTTCCAGCAGCTTACGCCAGGGACTTCTTTACGAGCAGTACTTC. Residues: CSSSLRQGLLYEQYF.

The chain is built from TRBV1 and TRBJ2-5; the DNA was not used to check the table's D call, TRBD2. TRBV1 is deemed a pseudogene. The CDR3 covers 14 residues. In DNA, the CDR3 is TGCACCAGCAGCCAAAACCTAAAGCGGGAGACCCAGTACTTC. Translated: CTSSQNLKRETQYF.

A note on this clone: One end of the junction fails to match germline, which may point to a read error. This sequence joins TRBV7-7 and TRBJ2-5, with a weak D call TRBD2 (5 bases). The germline CDR1 and CDR2 sequences are SSHAT and FNYEAQ (reference sequence). CDR3 length equals 13 residues. In DNA form, the CDR3 reads TGTGCTAGCAGTATGGACTTGAAAGAGACCCAGTACTTC. It codes for CASSMDLKETQYF.

The V call is TRBV19, the J call TRBJ1-2; 9 bases match TRBD1. The junction had 3 bases not matched to a gene; V was cut back by 3 bases and J by 4 bases. The germline CDR1 and CDR2 sequences are LNHDA and SQIVND (reference sequence). The CDR3 has 14 residues. For the CDR3, the DNA is TGTGCCAGTAGTATCGAGACAGGGGGCTATGGCTACACCTTC. It codes for CASSIETGGYGYTF.

The chain employs TRBV5-1 and TRBJ2-1, with TRBD1 matching over 8 bases. CDR1 SGHRS and CDR2 YFSETQ come from the germline V gene. With 5 bases clipped from V and 6 bases from J, the junction kept 10 bases outside the gene matches. The CDR3 is 15 amino acids. The CDR3 protein is CASRTTGQVGNEQFF. The DNA for the CDR3 is TGCGCCAGCAGGACCACGGGACAGGTTGGCAATGAGCAGTTCTTC.

J is TRBJ2-7 and V is TRBV28; 7 nucleotides match TRBD1. J gave up 1 base and V 6 bases, and 15 bases lay outside the gene matches. This CDR3 is 17 amino acids long. Germline V gene data show CDR1 as MDHEN and CDR2 as SYDVKM. CDR3 sequence: CASSPSGPGTVSYEQYF. CDR3 bases: TGTGCCAGCAGCCCCTCGGGTCCGGGGACAGTTTCCTACGAGCAGTACTTC.

This sequence joins TRBV19 and TRBJ2-3; 9 bases are a match to TRBD1. Unmatched junction bases numbered 7, after V lost 5 bases and J lost 4 bases. The CDR3 runs 15 residues. Germline loops: CDR1 LNHDA, CDR2 SQIVND (reference sequence). The CDR3 reads CASSFPTGGPDTQYF. CDR3 in DNA: TGTGCCAGTAGTTTTCCAACAGGGGGCCCAGATACGCAGTATTTT.

This rearrangement joins TRBV2 to TRBJ1-2, with D possibly being TRBD1 (5 bases). The CDR3 runs to 14 residues. Germline V gene sequence: CDR1 SNHLY, CDR2 FYNNEI. The germline V and J ends were trimmed by 6 bases and 7 bases, with 18 bases remaining between them. The CDR3 spells CASRTGQGWGGYTF. For the CDR3, the DNA is TGTGCCAGCAGAACAGGACAAGGCTGGGGTGGCTACACCTTC.

The gene calls are TRBV28 and TRBJ2-7, with TRBD1 matching over 8 bases. CDR1 MDHEN and CDR2 SYDVKM come from the germline V gene. The CDR3 spans 15 residues. Trimming cost V 4 bases and J 4 bases; bases outside gene matches: 9. CDR3 coding DNA: TGTGCCAGCAGTTCTACAGGGGGAGCCCGTTACGAGCAGTACTTC. It codes for CASSSTGGARYEQYF.

The chain links TRBV5-1 to TRBJ2-5, with 9 nucleotides matching TRBD2. The DNA end lines up better with TRBJ2-7; the J call may be wrong. This CDR3 has 14 amino acids. Germline CDR1 SGHRS, CDR2 YFSETQ. CDR3 bases: TGCGCCAGTACTCCCAGCGGGAGGCCCTACGAGCAGTACTTC. Translated, it gives CASTPSGRPYEQYF.

This chain connects TRBV6-5 to TRBJ1-5; 11 bases fit TRBD1. The CDR3 spans 15 residues. Trimming took 7 bases from V and 6 from J; bases not matched to a gene: 8. Per germline, CDR1 MNHEY and CDR2 SVGAGI. CDR3 DNA sequence: TGTGCCAGCAAACCCGGACAGGGGGCGAGTCAGCCCCAGCATTTT. It translates to CASKPGQGASQPQHF.

CDR3 DNA sequence: TGTGCCAGCACGGACAGGGGGCCCGAGACCCAGTACTTC. Its protein is CASTDRGPETQYF. This sequence joins TRBV18 and TRBJ2-5; 11 bases are shared with TRBD1. This CDR3 region has 13 residues. Germline V gene lookup returns CDR1 KGHSH and CDR2 LQKENI. V trimming: 8 bases; J trimming: 5 bases; junction bases outside the gene matches: 4.

The chain combines TRBV6-4 with TRBJ2-1, with 9 bases matching TRBD1. From germline, CDR1 is MRHNA and CDR2 SNTAGT. The V segment lost 6 bases and the J segment 9 bases; nucleotides outside the gene matches: 6. The CDR3 contains 13 residues. Written as DNA, the CDR3 is TGTGCCAGCAGACGTACAGGGGGCAGTGAGCAGTTCTTC. Protein sequence: CASRRTGGSEQFF.

This chain joins TRBV6-1 and TRBJ1-5; 9 positions agree with TRBD1. Germline V gene data show CDR1 as MNHNS and CDR2 as SASEGT. The CDR3 is made up of 13 amino acids. V shed 10 bases and J 4 bases; nucleotides not matched to a gene: 5. The CDR3 sequence is CAITTGGNQPQHF. The CDR3 bases are TGTGCCATTACGACAGGGGGGAATCAGCCCCAGCATTTT.

The chain recombines TRBV7-8 with TRBJ1-5; TRBD1 is a possible D gene (5 bases). Trimming removed 2 bases at V and 5 bases at J, with 13 bases between. Germline CDR1 reads SGHVS; CDR2 reads FQNEAQ. CDR3 length equals 15 residues. CDR3 protein: CASSLLGGLDQPQHF. For the CDR3, the DNA is TGTGCCAGCAGCTTACTCGGGGGGTTGGATCAGCCCCAGCATTTT.